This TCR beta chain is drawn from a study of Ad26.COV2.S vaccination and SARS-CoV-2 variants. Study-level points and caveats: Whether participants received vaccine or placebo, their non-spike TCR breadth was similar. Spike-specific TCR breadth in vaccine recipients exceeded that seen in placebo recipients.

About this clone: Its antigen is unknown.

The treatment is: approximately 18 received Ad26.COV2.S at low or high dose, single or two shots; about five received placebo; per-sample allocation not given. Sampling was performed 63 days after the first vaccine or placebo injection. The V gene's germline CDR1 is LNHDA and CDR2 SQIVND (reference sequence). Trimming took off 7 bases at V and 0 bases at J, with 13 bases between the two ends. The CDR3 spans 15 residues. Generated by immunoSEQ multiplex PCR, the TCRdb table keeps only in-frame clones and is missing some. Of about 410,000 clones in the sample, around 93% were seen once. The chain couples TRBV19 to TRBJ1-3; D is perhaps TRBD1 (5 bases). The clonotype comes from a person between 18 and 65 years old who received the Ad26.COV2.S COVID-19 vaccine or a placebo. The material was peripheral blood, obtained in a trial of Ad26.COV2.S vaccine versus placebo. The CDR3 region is CASTRELYSGNTIYF. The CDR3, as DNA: TGTGCCAGTACCAGGGAACTCTACTCTGGAAACACCATATATTTT.